Shown below are 8 T cell receptor beta chains from a single sample sequenced in a study of CD8+ T cells in alopecia areata. Following RNA extraction, reverse transcription yielded cDNA that acted as the sequencing template. The data were produced by immunoSEQ multiplex PCR, yet TCRdb's version contains in-frame clones alone and is incomplete. This repertoire shows around 160,000 clones, 60% to 75% found once; its top ten account for 12% to 15%. Treatment described: oral pan-JAK inhibitor, 5-10 mg twice daily. Material: CD4+ T cells sorted from blood, obtained at week 24, from a patient treated with tofacitinib. Receptor source: a human donor with alopecia areata.

A word on this clone: Other DNA sequences in this specimen translate into the identical CDR3. V is TRBV5-1 and J is TRBJ2-7; D is unclear. The germline V gene has CDR1 SGHRS and CDR2 YFSETQ. Trimming shortened V by 0 bases and J by 2 bases, and 6 bases separated the two germline ends. The CDR3 spans 13 residues. CDR3 nucleotides: TGCGCCAGCAGCTTGGGGGGAACCTACGAGCAGTACTTC. Protein sequence: CASSLGGTYEQYF.

The chain has TRBV9 and TRBJ2-6; D is uncertain. Trimming shortened V by 1 base and J by 0 bases, and 5 bases separated the two germline ends. CDR1 is SGDLS and CDR2 is YYNGEE in the germline V gene. This CDR3 is 15 amino acids long. As DNA, the CDR3 is TGTGCCAGCAGCGTAAGGCTCTCTGGGGCCAACGTCCTGACTTTC. This translates into CASSVRLSGANVLTF.

The rearrangement joins TRBV10-3 to TRBJ1-2; D unresolved. From germline, CDR1 is ENHRY and CDR2 SYGVKD. This CDR3 spans 14 amino acids. Trimming pared 3 bases from V and 4 bases from J, leaving 12 bases between. The CDR3 region has the DNA TGTGCCATCAGTGATAATCCTCCTTCCTATGGCTACACCTTC. This encodes CAISDNPPSYGYTF.

This clone has only one observation. V and J are TRBV29-1 and TRBJ2-5; the match to TRBD2 covers 7 bases. V shed 3 bases and J 5 bases; nucleotides not matched to a gene: 12. Germline CDR1 SQVTM, CDR2 ANQGSEA. The CDR3 has 15 residues. CDR3: CSVDLSGVLAETQYF. The DNA of the CDR3 is TGCAGCGTTGATCTGAGCGGGGTCCTGGCGGAGACCCAGTACTTC.

The chain uses TRBV2 and TRBJ1-1; 11 positions match TRBD1. V shed 6 bases, J shed 8 bases, and the junction held 14 bases outside the gene matches. The CDR3 runs 16 residues. Germline V gene lookup returns CDR1 SNHLY and CDR2 FYNNEI. The CDR3 reads CASRGQGAIRSEEAFF. In DNA form, the CDR3 reads TGTGCCAGCAGAGGACAGGGGGCAATTAGGAGCGAAGAAGCTTTCTTT.

The chain carries TRBV30 and TRBJ1-1; D is uncertain. This CDR3 is built from 12 residues. CDR1 and CDR2 from the germline V gene are GTSNPN and SVGIG (reference sequence). Trimming shortened V by 5 bases and J by 5 bases, and 12 bases separated the two germline ends. The CDR3: CAWAREKTEAFF. The CDR3 DNA reads TGTGCCTGGGCTCGGGAAAAGACTGAAGCTTTCTTT. Drawing the rest from reference TRBV30 and TRBJ1-1, the complete variable domain is SQTIHQWPATLVQPVGSPLSLECTVEGTSNPNLYWYRQAAGRGLQLLFYSVGIGQISSEVPQNLSASRPQDRQFILSSKKLLLSDSGFYLCAWAREKTEAFFGQGTRLTVV.

V is TRBV14 and J is TRBJ1-1; D remains ambiguous. Per the germline V gene, CDR1 is SGHDN and CDR2 is FVKESK. CDR3 length: 15 amino acids. V was pared by 0 bases and J by 3 bases, with 11 bases between. The CDR3 bases are TGTGCCAGCAGCCAAGAACCGGGGTTGTACACTGAAGCTTTCTTT. It yields the protein CASSQEPGLYTEAFF.

The chain combines TRBV30 with TRBJ1-3, with 10 bases identical to TRBD1. V trimming: 3 bases; J trimming: 3 bases; junction bases outside the gene matches: 8. Germline CDR1 is GTSNPN and CDR2 is SVGIG (reference sequence). This CDR3 has 16 residues. CDR3 amino acids: CAWRFGTGVGGNTIYF. The CDR3 DNA follows: TGTGCCTGGAGATTCGGGACAGGGGTTGGTGGAAACACCATATATTTT.